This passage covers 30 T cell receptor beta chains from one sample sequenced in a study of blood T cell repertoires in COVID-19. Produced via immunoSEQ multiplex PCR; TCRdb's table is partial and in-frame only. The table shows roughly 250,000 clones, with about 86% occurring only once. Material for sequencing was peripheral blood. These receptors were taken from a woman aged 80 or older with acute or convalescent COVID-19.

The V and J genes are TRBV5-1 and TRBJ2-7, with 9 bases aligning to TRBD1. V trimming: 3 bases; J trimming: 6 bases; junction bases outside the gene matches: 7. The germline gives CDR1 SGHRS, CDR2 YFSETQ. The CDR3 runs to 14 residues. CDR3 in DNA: TGCGCCAGCAGCTCCGGGACAGGGAATGGCGAGCAGTACTTC. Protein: CASSSGTGNGEQYF.

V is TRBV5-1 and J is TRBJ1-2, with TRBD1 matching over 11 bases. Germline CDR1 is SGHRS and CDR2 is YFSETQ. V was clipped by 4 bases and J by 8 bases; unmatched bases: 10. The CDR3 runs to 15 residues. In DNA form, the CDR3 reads TGCGCCAGCAGCACCGGACAGGGGGCGATGACCGGCTACACCTTC. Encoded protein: CASSTGQGAMTGYTF. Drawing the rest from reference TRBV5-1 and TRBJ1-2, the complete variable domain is KAGVTQTPRYLIKTRGQQVTLSCSPISGHRSVSWYQQTPGQGLQFLFEYFSETQRNKGNFPGRFSGRQFSNSRSEMNVSTLELGDSALYLCASSTGQGAMTGYTFGSGTRLTVV.

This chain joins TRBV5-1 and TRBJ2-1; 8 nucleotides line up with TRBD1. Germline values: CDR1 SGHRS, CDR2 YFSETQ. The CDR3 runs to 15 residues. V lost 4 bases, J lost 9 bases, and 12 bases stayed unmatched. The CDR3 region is CASSITGGQHVEQFF. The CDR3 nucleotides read TGCGCCAGCAGCATAACAGGGGGTCAACACGTTGAGCAGTTCTTC.

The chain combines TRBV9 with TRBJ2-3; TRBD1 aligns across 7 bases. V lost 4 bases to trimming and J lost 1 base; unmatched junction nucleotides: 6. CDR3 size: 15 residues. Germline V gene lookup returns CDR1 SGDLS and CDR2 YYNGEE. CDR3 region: CASSPRQGGTDTQYF. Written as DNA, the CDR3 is TGTGCCAGCAGCCCTCGACAGGGAGGCACAGATACGCAGTATTTT.

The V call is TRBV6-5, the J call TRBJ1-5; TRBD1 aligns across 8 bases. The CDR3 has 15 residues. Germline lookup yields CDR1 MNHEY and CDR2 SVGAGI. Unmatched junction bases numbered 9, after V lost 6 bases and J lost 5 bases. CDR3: CASSLDRGSHQPQHF. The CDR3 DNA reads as TGTGCCAGCAGCCTCGACAGGGGATCGCATCAGCCCCAGCATTTT.

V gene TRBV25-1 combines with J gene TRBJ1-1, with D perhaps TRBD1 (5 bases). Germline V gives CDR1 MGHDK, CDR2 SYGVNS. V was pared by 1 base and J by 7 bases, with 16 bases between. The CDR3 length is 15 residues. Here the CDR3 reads CASSESLGGGNEAFF. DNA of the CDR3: TGTGCCAGCAGTGAATCCCTCGGGGGGGGAAATGAAGCTTTCTTT.

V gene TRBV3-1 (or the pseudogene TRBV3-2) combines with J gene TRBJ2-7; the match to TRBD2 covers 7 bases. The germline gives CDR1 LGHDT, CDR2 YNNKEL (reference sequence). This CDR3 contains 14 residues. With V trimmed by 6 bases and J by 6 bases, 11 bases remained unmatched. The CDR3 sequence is CASSYQRGKGEQYF. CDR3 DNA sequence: TGTGCCAGCAGTTACCAGCGGGGTAAGGGCGAGCAGTACTTC.

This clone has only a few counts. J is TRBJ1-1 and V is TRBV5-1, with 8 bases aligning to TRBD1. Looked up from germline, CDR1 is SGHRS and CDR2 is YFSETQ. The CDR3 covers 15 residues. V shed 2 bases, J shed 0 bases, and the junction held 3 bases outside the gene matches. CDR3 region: CASSLQGGVNTEAFF. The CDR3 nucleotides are TGCGCCAGCAGCTTACAGGGGGGCGTGAACACTGAAGCTTTCTTT.

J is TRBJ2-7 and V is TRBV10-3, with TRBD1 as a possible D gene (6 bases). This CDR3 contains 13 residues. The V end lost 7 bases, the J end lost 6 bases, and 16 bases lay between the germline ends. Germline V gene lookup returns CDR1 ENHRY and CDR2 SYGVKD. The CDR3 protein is CAITRTEGLEQYF. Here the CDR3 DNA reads TGTGCCATCACTCGGACAGAAGGGCTCGAGCAGTACTTC.

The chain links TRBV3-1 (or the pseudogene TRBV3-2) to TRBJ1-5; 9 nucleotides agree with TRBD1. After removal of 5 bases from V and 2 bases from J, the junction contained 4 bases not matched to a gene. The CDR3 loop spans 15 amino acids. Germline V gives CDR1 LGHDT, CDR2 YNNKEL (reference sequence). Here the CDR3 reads CASSARDRGNQPQHF. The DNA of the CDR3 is TGTGCCAGCAGCGCCCGGGACAGGGGCAATCAGCCCCAGCATTTT.

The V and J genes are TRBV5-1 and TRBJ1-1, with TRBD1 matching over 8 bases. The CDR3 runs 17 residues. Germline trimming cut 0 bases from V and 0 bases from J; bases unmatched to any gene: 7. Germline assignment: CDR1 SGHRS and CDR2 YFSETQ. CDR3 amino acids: CASSLEFQGALNTEAFF. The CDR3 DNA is TGCGCCAGCAGCTTGGAATTCCAGGGGGCGCTGAACACTGAAGCTTTCTTT.

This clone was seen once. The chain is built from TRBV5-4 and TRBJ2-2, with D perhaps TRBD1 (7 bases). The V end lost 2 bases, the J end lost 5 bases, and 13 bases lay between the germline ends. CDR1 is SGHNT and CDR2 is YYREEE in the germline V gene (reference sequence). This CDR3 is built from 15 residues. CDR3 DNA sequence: TGTGCCAGCAGCTTTAGGCAGGGGGGAACCGGGGAGCTGTTTTTT. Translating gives CASSFRQGGTGELFF.

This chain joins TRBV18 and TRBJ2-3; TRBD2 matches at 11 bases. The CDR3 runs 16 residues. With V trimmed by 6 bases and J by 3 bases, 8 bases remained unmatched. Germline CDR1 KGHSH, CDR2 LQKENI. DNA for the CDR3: TGTGCCAGCTCCCAAGAGACTAGCGGGGTTACAGATACGCAGTATTTT. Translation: CASSQETSGVTDTQYF.

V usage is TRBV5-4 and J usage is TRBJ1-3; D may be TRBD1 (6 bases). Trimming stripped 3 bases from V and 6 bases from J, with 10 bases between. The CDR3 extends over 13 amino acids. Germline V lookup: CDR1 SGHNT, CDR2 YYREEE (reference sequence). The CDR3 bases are TGTGCCAGCAGCTCGCAGGGGCTAAACACCATATATTTT. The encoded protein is CASSSQGLNTIYF.

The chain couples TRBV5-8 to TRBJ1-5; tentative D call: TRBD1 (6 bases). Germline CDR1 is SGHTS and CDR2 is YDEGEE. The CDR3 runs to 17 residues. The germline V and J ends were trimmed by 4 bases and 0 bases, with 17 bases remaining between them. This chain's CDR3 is CASSPWGGQYSNQPQHF. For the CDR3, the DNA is TGTGCCAGCAGCCCCTGGGGGGGCCAGTATAGCAATCAGCCCCAGCATTTT.

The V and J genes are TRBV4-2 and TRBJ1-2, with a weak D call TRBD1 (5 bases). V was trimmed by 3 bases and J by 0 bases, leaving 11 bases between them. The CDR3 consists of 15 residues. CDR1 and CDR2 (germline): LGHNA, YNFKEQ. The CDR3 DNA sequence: TGTGCCAGCAGCCACGGCAGGGCGCCTAACTATGGCTACACCTTC. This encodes CASSHGRAPNYGYTF.

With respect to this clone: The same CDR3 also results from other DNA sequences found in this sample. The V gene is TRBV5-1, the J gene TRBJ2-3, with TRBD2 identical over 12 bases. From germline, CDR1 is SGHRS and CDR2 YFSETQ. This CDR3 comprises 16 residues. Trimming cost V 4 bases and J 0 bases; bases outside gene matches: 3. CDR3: CASSLTSGGSTDTQYF. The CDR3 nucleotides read TGCGCCAGCAGCCTGACTAGCGGGGGTAGCACAGATACGCAGTATTTT.

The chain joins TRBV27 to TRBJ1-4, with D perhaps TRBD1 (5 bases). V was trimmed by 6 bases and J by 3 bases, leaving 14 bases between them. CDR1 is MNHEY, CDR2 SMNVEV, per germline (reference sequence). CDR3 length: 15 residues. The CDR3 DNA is TGTGCCAGCAGCACCAGACGGGGGGCTAATGAAAAACTGTTTTTT. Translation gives CASSTRRGANEKLFF.

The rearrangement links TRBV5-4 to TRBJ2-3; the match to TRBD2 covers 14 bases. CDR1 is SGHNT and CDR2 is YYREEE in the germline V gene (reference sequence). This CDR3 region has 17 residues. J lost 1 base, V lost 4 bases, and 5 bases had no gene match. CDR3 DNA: TGTGCCAGCAGCATGGGACTAGCGGGGGTTCGCACAGATACGCAGTATTTT. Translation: CASSMGLAGVRTDTQYF.

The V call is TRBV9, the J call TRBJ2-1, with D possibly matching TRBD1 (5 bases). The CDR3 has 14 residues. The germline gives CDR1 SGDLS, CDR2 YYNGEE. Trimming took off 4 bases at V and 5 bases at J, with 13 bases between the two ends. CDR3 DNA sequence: TGTGCCAGCAGCTTCCCCGGCAGGGACAATGAGCAGTTCTTC. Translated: CASSFPGRDNEQFF.

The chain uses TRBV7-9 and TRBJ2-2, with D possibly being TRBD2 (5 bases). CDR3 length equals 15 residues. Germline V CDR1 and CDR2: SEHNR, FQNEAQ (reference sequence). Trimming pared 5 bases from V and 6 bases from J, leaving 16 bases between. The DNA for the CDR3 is TGTGCCAGCAGCCTCTTTGCGGGTTTGGCCGGGGAGCTGTTTTTT. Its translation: CASSLFAGLAGELFF.

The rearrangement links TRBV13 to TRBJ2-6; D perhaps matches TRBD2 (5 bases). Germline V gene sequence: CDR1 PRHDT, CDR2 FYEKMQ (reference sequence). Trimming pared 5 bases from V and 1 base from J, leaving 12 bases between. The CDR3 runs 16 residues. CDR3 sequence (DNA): TGTGCCAGCAGCCGCCGTCGGGGTTCTGGGGCCAACGTCCTGACTTTC. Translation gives CASSRRRGSGANVLTF. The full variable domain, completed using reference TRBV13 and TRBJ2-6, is AAGVIQSPRHLIKEKRETATLKCYPIPRHDTVYWYQQGPGQDPQFLISFYEKMQSDKGSIPDRFSAQQFSDYHSELNMSSLELGDSALYFCASSRRRGSGANVLTFGAGSRLTVL.

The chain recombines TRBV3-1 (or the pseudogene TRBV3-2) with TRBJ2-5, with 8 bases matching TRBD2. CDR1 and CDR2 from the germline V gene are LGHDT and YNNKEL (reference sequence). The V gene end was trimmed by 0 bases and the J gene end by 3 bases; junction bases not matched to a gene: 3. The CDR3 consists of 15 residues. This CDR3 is CASSQDGLAEETQYF. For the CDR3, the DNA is TGTGCCAGCAGCCAAGATGGACTAGCAGAAGAGACCCAGTACTTC.

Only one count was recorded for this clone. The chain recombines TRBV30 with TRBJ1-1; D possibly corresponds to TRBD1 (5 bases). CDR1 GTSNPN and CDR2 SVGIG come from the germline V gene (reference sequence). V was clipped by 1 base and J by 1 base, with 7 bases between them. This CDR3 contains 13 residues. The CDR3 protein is CAWSGQRNTEAFF. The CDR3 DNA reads TGTGCCTGGAGTGGACAGAGGAACACTGAAGCTTTCTTT. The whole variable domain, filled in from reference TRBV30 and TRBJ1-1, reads SQTIHQWPATLVQPVGSPLSLECTVEGTSNPNLYWYRQAAGRGLQLLFYSVGIGQISSEVPQNLSASRPQDRQFILSSKKLLLSDSGFYLCAWSGQRNTEAFFGQGTRLTVV.

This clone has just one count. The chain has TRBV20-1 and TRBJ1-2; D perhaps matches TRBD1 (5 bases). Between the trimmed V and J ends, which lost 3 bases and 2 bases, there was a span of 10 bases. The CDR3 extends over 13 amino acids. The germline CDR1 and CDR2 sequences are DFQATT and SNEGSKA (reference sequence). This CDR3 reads CSASRQGNYGYTF. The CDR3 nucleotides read TGCAGTGCTAGTCGTCAGGGCAACTATGGCTACACCTTC.

In DNA form, the CDR3 reads TGTGCCAGCAGTCGGACAGGGACCACAGATACGCAGTATTTT. Its translation is CASSRTGTTDTQYF. The rearrangement joins TRBV7-9 to TRBJ2-3, with TRBD1 matching over 8 bases. This CDR3 is 14 amino acids long. Germline V gives CDR1 SEHNR, CDR2 FQNEAQ (reference sequence). Trimming took 6 bases from V and 2 from J; bases not matched to a gene: 4.

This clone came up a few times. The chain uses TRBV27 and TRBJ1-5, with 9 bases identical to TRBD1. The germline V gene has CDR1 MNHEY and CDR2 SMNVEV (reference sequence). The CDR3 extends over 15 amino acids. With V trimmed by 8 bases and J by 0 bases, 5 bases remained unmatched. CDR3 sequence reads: CASGQGTDSNQPQHF. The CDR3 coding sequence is TGTGCCAGCGGACAGGGGACTGATAGCAATCAGCCCCAGCATTTT.

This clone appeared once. CDR3 protein: CASRVGQGDQPQHF. As DNA, the CDR3 is TGTGCCAGCAGAGTGGGACAGGGAGACCAGCCCCAGCATTTT. The V and J genes are TRBV6-5 and TRBJ1-5; TRBD1 matches 9 bases. The CDR3 runs to 14 residues. V dropped 6 bases and J dropped 7; count of bases not matched to a gene: 7. Germline V gene sequence: CDR1 MNHEY, CDR2 SVGAGI.

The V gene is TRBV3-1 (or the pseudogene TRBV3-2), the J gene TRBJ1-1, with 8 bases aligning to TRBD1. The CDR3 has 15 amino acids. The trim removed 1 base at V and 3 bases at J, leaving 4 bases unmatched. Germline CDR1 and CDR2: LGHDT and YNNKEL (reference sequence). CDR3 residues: CASSQGGQGYTEAFF. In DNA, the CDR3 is TGTGCCAGCAGCCAAGGTGGACAGGGCTACACTGAAGCTTTCTTT.

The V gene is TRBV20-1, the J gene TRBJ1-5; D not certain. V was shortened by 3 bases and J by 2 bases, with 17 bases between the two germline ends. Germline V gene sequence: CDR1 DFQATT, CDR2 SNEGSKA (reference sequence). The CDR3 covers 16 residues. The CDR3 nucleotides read TGCAGTGCTAGTTTCTCGACTGCCTATGGCAATCAGCCCCAGCATTTT. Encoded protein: CSASFSTAYGNQPQHF.